This TCR beta chain was sequenced during a study of spatial heterogeneity in lung cancer. MiXCR was run by TCRdb on the 5' RACE reads, yielding one entry per CDR3 protein. The sample contains 6,600 or so distinct CDR3 sequences, under 6% of which appear only once. Per germline, CDR1 MNHEY and CDR2 SVGAGI. This CDR3 is built from 15 residues. Trimming took 8 bases from V and 1 from J; bases not matched to a gene: 7. The time point here: sample taken at primary tumor resection. The authors sequenced whole RNA from tumor, nontumor lung or frozen PBMC without sorting. This clonotype was recorded a few times. This beta chain appears as a stray read in a library generated for alpha chains; its size is not informative.

The TCR originated in a female donor with early-stage non-small cell lung cancer. This material consisted of normal lung tissue next to the tumor, taken at surgery. The chain combines TRBV6-5 with TRBJ2-1, with 8 nucleotides matching TRBD1. For the CDR3, the DNA is TGTGCCAGCCGGTCTTACAGGGGGTCCTACAATGAGCAGTTCTTC. Residues: CASRSYRGSYNEQFF.